Given below is one TCR beta chain in context. Its cognate antigen has yet to be identified. No base quality information exists; no much larger clone differs at one position. These data originate in a study of blood T cell repertoires in COVID-19 (dated by TCRdb to about 2020). About the study as a whole: Samples covering the acute and convalescent phases of COVID-19 were provided by collaborators in the United States, Italy and Spain. Where available, HLA class I and class II types were obtained from metadata supplied by the sample provider rather than from assay-based typing. A freely available public database, intended as a resource for researchers studying the immune response to SARS-CoV-2, is where the repertoires were released. Deeply sampled blood TCRbeta repertoires from subjects exposed to, actively infected with, or recovered from COVID-19 were included in the dataset. The material from the prospective study consisted of cDNA or gDNA derived from T cells, B-cell-depleted T cells, or PBMCs. Sample metadata almost always included a de-identified subject ID, COVID-19 status, age in years and sex. Samples came from the ongoing ImmuneRACE study (first 160 participants) plus 1,254 subjects from 6 global collaborators.

TCRbeta CDR3 regions were amplified from genomic DNA by means of the immunoSEQ Assay, a bias-controlled multiplex PCR. For the original study's pipeline: Within the assay, amplification of reference gene primers was used to estimate how many nucleated cells each sample contained. To quantify the absolute abundance of each unique TCRbeta CDR3 rearrangement, sequence reads were collapsed and filtered. For each sample, productive Simpson clonality was calculated by taking the square root of Simpson's diversity index across productive rearrangements. TCRdb holds this immuneACCESS table with in-frame rearrangements only. Some clones are missing; in checked studies, unresolved V genes explain under half, and the rest has no known cause. That table furnishes V, J and clone size, whereas the DNA furnished D and trimming. In this sample the table shows some 170,000 clones, about 87% of which occur a single time. Jointly, the top ten make up around 1.6% of the sample.

The collaborating institutions used their own protocols to collect whole blood in K2EDTA tubes. Collaborator samples were shipped for TCRbeta analysis as frozen whole blood, isolated PBMCs, or DNA extracted from either sample type. At the junction V is shortened by 6 bases and J by 2 bases; bases outside the gene matches: 4. The germline V gene specifies WSHSY as CDR1 and SAAADI as CDR2. The CDR3 has 16 amino acids, counting the end cysteine and phenylalanine. The DNA shown is the 48-base CDR3, in frame from base 1. Results and caveats for the whole study, not just this receptor: How much clinical and demographic metadata was included differed by source and by participant, and the metadata was provided uncurated.

This TCR came from a woman aged 45-59 years with acute or convalescent COVID-19. The chain is encoded by TRBV10-2 joined to TRBJ2-3, and TRBD2 matches 14 of the central bases. Sequencing was performed on peripheral blood. The CDR3: CASSRTSGGNTDTQYF. The nucleotides are TGCGCCAGCAGCCGGACTAGCGGGGGGAACACAGATACGCAGTATTTT.